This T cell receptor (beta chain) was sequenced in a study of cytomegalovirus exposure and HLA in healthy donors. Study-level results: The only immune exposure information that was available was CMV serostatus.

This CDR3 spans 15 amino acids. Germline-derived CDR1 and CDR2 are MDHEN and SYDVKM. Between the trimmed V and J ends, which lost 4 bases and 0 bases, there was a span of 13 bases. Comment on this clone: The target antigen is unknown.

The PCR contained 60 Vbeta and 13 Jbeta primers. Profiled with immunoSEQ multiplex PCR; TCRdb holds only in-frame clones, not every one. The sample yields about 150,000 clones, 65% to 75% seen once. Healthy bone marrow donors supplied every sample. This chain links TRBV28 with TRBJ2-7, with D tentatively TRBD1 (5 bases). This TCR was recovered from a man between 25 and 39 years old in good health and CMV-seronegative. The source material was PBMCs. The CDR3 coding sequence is TGTGCCAGCAGTTCCGCAGGGCAAAGCTCCTACGAGCAGTACTTC. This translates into CASSSAGQSSYEQYF. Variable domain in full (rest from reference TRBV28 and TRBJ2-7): DVKVTQSSRYLVKRTGEKVFLECVQDMDHENMFWYRQDPGLGLRLIYFSYDVKMKEKGDIPEGYSVSREKKERFSLILESASTNQTSMYLCASSSAGQSSYEQYFGPGTRLTVT.